Following are 22 T cell receptor beta chains from one sample sequenced in a study of T-cell memory formation after mild COVID-19. TCRdb processed the 5' RACE reads anew with MiXCR; each CDR3 protein has one entry. Of fewer than 500,000 distinct CDR3 sequences in the sample, around 27% are singletons; the top ten hold roughly an eighth. The sequenced sample was PBMCs or a T cell subset sorted from them (not recorded which). These receptors came from an adult woman who had mild COVID-19 (a few samples of this study predate the infection). Cell type and time point are not known.

The genes are TRBV9 and TRBJ1-6; D ambiguous. Germline CDR1 SGDLS, CDR2 YYNGEE. V was pared by 0 bases and J by 6 bases, with 10 bases between. CDR3 length equals 15 residues. The CDR3 region has the DNA TGTGCCAGCAGCGTAGGCTCAGGTGTTAATTCACCCCTCCACTTT. Translation: CASSVGSGVNSPLHF.

This clonotype showed up just once. The V and J genes are TRBV2 and TRBJ2-5, with 11 bases lining up with TRBD2. Germline V gives CDR1 SNHLY, CDR2 FYNNEI. V lost 7 bases, J lost 7 bases, and 2 bases stayed unmatched. The length of the CDR3 is 12 residues. This chain's CDR3 is CASKLAGGTQYF. CDR3 bases: TGTGCCAGCAAGCTAGCGGGAGGGACCCAGTACTTC.

V and J are TRBV19 and TRBJ1-1, with D uncertain. CDR3 length: 12 residues. CDR1 is LNHDA and CDR2 is SQIVND in the germline V gene (reference sequence). Trimming removed 6 bases at V and 3 bases at J, with 8 bases between. In DNA, the CDR3 is TGTGCCAGTAGCGGGCGATACACTGAAGCTTTCTTT. Translated, it gives CASSGRYTEAFF.

Only a few counts were recorded for this clonotype. The chain links TRBV6-5 to TRBJ2-2, with D maybe TRBD2 (5 bases). Trimming removed 6 bases from V and 6 bases from J, with 20 bases in between. CDR1 MNHEY and CDR2 SVGAGI come from the germline V gene. The CDR3 consists of 16 residues. The chain's CDR3 is CASRRAAFSPSGELFF. The CDR3, as DNA: TGTGCCAGCAGACGAGCGGCCTTTAGCCCCTCCGGGGAGCTGTTTTTT.

This chain uses TRBV7-9 with TRBJ2-3, with 9 positions matching TRBD1. Germline values: CDR1 SEHNR, CDR2 FQNEAQ (reference sequence). With V trimmed by 6 bases and J by 6 bases, 7 bases remained unmatched. The CDR3 loop spans 14 amino acids. The CDR3 loop is CASRPGQGWDTQYF. CDR3 DNA sequence: TGTGCCAGCAGACCGGGACAGGGATGGGATACGCAGTATTTT.

CDR3 coding DNA: TGTGCCAGCAGCTTATGGGCCGGGACAGGGGGTAATTCACCCCTCCACTTT. It codes for CASSLWAGTGGNSPLHF. The chain uses TRBV7-8 and TRBJ1-6; the match to TRBD1 covers 11 bases. This CDR3 contains 17 residues. Germline CDR1 and CDR2: SGHVS and FQNEAQ. Trimming cost V 2 bases and J 6 bases; bases outside gene matches: 6.

Only a few counts were recorded for this clonotype. The chain carries TRBV5-1 and TRBJ2-7; 7 positions agree with TRBD1. Germline loops: CDR1 SGHRS, CDR2 YFSETQ. CDR3 length: 16 amino acids. J gave up 3 bases and V 3 bases, and 12 bases lay outside the gene matches. For the CDR3, the DNA is TGCGCCAGCAGCTCCAAGGGACAGCGAACCCTCTACGAGCAGTACTTC. Amino acids: CASSSKGQRTLYEQYF.

The chain joins TRBV12-3 or TRBV12-4 to TRBJ1-5; the D gene is possibly TRBD1 (6 bases). With 1 base removed from V and 1 base from J, the gap between germline ends came to 11 bases. The CDR3 contains 16 residues. In DNA, the CDR3 is TGTGCCAGCAGTTTAGAAGCAGGGGCCAGCAATCAGCCCCAGCATTTT. This codes for CASSLEAGASNQPQHF.

This clonotype was seen only once. This sequence joins TRBV6-4 and TRBJ2-2, with no clear D. CDR1 MRHNA and CDR2 SNTAGT come from the germline V gene. This CDR3 contains 13 residues. The V end lost 2 bases, the J end lost 5 bases, and 6 bases lay between the germline ends. CDR3 sequence (DNA): TGTGCCAGCAGTGACCAAGGGACCGGGGAGCTGTTTTTT. Its protein is CASSDQGTGELFF.

A few counts support this clonotype. The CDR3 nucleotides are TGTGCCAGCAGCTCCGGGACAGGGGGCGTTGCTTCCTATGGCTACACCTTC. Protein sequence: CASSSGTGGVASYGYTF. The J gene is TRBJ1-2, the V gene TRBV11-2, with TRBD1 identical over 12 bases. The J segment lost 4 bases and the V segment lost 4 bases, leaving 10 bases of the junction unmatched. The CDR3 is 17 residues long. From germline, CDR1 is SGHAT and CDR2 FQNNGV.

The V and J genes are TRBV5-5 and TRBJ2-5; 7 bases are shared with TRBD2. V dropped 6 bases and J dropped 4; count of bases not matched to a gene: 18. The CDR3 is made up of 17 amino acids. Per germline, CDR1 SGHKS and CDR2 YYEKEE (reference sequence). The CDR3 DNA reads as TGTGCCAGCACCAAAAAAGAATCAGGAGCGGGACGAGAGACCCAGTACTTC. Translated, it gives CASTKKESGAGRETQYF.

This clonotype was seen a handful of times. The V gene is TRBV27, the J gene TRBJ2-7, with 9 bases fitting TRBD1. Germline values: CDR1 MNHEY, CDR2 SMNVEV (reference sequence). V dropped 6 bases and J dropped 2; count of bases not matched to a gene: 5. The CDR3 is 14 amino acids. This chain's CDR3 is CASRMDRGAYEQYF. The CDR3 region has the DNA TGTGCCAGCAGGATGGACAGGGGAGCCTACGAGCAGTACTTC.

This clonotype was observed a handful of times. The chain couples TRBV12-3 or TRBV12-4 to TRBJ2-7; possibly TRBD1 for D (5 bases). Trimming removed 1 base at V and 7 bases at J, with 14 bases between. CDR3 length: 14 residues. The DNA for the CDR3 is TGTGCCAGCAGTTTAGGGCAGGGTTTCGGGGAGCAGTACTTC. This encodes CASSLGQGFGEQYF.

CDR3 in amino acids: CASSYTRHEQYF. For the CDR3, the DNA is TGTGCCAGCAGTTACACTAGGCACGAGCAGTACTTC. The rearrangement uses TRBV6-6 and TRBJ2-7; D might be TRBD2 (5 bases). The CDR3 is made up of 12 amino acids. CDR1 MNHNY and CDR2 SVGAGI come from the germline V gene (reference sequence). V lost 2 bases to trimming and J lost 5 bases, with 7 bases between them.

This clonotype was recorded a few times. CDR3 residues: CASSEDRDFYEQYF. The CDR3 nucleotides read TGCGCCAGCAGCGAAGACAGGGACTTCTACGAGCAGTACTTC. The chain is built from TRBV5-1 and TRBJ2-7; possibly TRBD1 for D (7 bases). Germline V gene lookup returns CDR1 SGHRS and CDR2 YFSETQ. This CDR3 contains 14 residues. V lost 4 bases to trimming and J lost 3 bases, with 14 bases between them.

The rearrangement links TRBV5-8 to TRBJ1-1; tentative D call: TRBD1 (5 bases). V lost 6 bases and J 0 bases, leaving 15 bases between the germline ends. Germline-derived CDR1 and CDR2 are SGHTS and YDEGEE. The CDR3 runs to 15 residues. Written as DNA, the CDR3 is TGTGCCAGCACTCCCTTGTCAGGGCTGAACACTGAAGCTTTCTTT. Translation gives CASTPLSGLNTEAFF.

The rearrangement links TRBV7-6 to TRBJ1-1; no definite D call. CDR1 is SGHVS and CDR2 is FNYEAQ in the germline V gene. The CDR3 is 17 amino acids. The ends were cut back, 3 bases at V and 0 bases at J, with 17 bases in the middle. The CDR3 nucleotides are TGTGCCAGCAGCTTCACTGATTTCCAACTAATGAACACTGAAGCTTTCTTT. Residues: CASSFTDFQLMNTEAFF.

To note about this clonotype: The junction and the germline gene differ at one end; a read error may be behind it. V and J are TRBV7-7 and TRBJ1-4; D is perhaps TRBD1 (5 bases). This CDR3 has 16 residues. From germline, CDR1 is SSHAT and CDR2 FNYEAQ (reference sequence). As DNA, the CDR3 is TGTGCTAGCAGCCCCGGGGGAGGCGCAACTAATGAAAAACTGTTTTTT. Amino acids: CASSPGGGATNEKLFF. The full variable domain, rest sourced from reference TRBV7-7 and TRBJ1-4, is GAGVSQSPRYKVTKRGQDVTLRCDPISSHATLYWYQQALGQGPEFLTYFNYEAQPDKSGLPSDRFSAERPEGSISTLTIQRTEQRDSAMYRCASSPGGGATNEKLFFGSGTQLSVL.

The V gene is TRBV6-6, the J gene TRBJ1-2, with 10 bases identical to TRBD1. This CDR3 comprises 14 residues. The junction had 7 bases not matched to a gene; V was cut back by 2 bases and J by 10 bases. Germline V gives CDR1 MNHNY, CDR2 SVGAGI (reference sequence). The CDR3 loop reads CASSYPGTGVDYTF. The CDR3 DNA reads as TGTGCCAGCAGTTACCCGGGGACAGGGGTGGACTACACCTTC.

This rearrangement joins TRBV2 to TRBJ2-1; 7 bases are shared with TRBD1. The CDR3 has 13 amino acids. The germline V gene has CDR1 SNHLY and CDR2 FYNNEI. With 10 bases clipped from V and 4 bases from J, the junction kept 7 bases outside the gene matches. CDR3 nucleotides: TGTGCCATCGGACAGGTAACATACAATGAGCAGTTCTTC. Translated: CAIGQVTYNEQFF.

CDR3 coding DNA: TGTGCCAGCAGTACCAGGGGGTACACTGAAGCTTTCTTT. Residues: CASSTRGYTEAFF. This chain connects TRBV6-6 to TRBJ1-1; TRBD1 aligns across 7 bases. Germline V gene data show CDR1 as MNHNY and CDR2 as SVGAGI (reference sequence). The CDR3 runs 13 residues. With 5 bases clipped from V and 3 bases from J, the junction kept 3 bases outside the gene matches.

This clonotype has more than one count but fewer than ten. The chain has TRBV6-2 or TRBV6-3 and TRBJ2-7; 8 nucleotides align to TRBD2. This CDR3 spans 14 amino acids. J was trimmed by 5 bases and V by 6 bases; bases with no gene match: 9. Per germline, CDR1 MNHEY and CDR2 SVGEGT. CDR3 sequence (DNA): TGTGCCAGCAGGAAAGCGGGAGCCCCCGACGAGCAGTACTTC. It yields the protein CASRKAGAPDEQYF.